At least ten counts were recorded for the clone carrying this T cell receptor beta chain. Its antigen is currently unknown. Time point indicated: persistent/refractory GD, antithyroid drugs over 5 years with positive TRAb. PBMC RNA served as the TCR library source. Those enrolled as patients came out of an endocrinology department in Xi'an, China. The data originate from a study of regulatory T cells in long-lasting Graves disease. Study results and caveats: TRBV28, TRBJ1-2 and TRBJ2-5 emerged as the favored segments in persistent disease.

CDR3 size: 14 residues. The germline V and J ends were trimmed by 1 base and 1 base, with 7 bases remaining between them. Per germline, CDR1 LGHDT and CDR2 YNNKEL (reference sequence). Libraries of TCR beta came from iRepertoire HTBI primers plus Arm-PCR of CDR3 regions. TCRdb re-called the multiplex PCR reads with MiXCR, one entry per CDR3 protein. The sample includes approximately 690,000 distinct CDR3 sequences, approximately 29% seen only once; the top ten take 40% to 50%. The chain combines TRBV3-1 with TRBJ1-1; tentatively, D is TRBD1 (5 bases). The clonotype originates from a female donor with Graves disease. The source material was peripheral blood mononuclear cells (PBMCs), sampled when the disease was refractory, from a patient treated with antithyroid drugs. CDR3 region: CASSQAGGNTEAFF. CDR3 DNA sequence: TGTGCCAGCAGCCAAGCCGGGGGGAACACTGAAGCTTTCTTT.